These 10 T cell receptor beta chains were all obtained from the same sample, sequenced in a study of T cells after posttransplantation cyclophosphamide. Sequencing was performed with immunoSEQ multiplex PCR; in TCRdb, only in-frame clones are kept and a portion is missing. The table includes around 20,000 clones, about 97% detected once. The naive gate required viable CD3+CD4+ or CD3+CD8+ cells with CCR7+CD45RA+CD45RO-CD95-CD27+CD28+ phenotype. Sequenced sample: naive CD4+ T cells sorted from PBMCs. These receptors all stem from a man aged 50 to 60 in good health, CMV-negative, and a related stem cell transplant donor.

The chain employs TRBV5-1 and TRBJ2-3, with TRBD2 matching over 8 bases. J was trimmed by 6 bases and V by 1 base; bases with no gene match: 7. The CDR3 runs to 15 residues. Germline CDR1 and CDR2: SGHRS and YFSETQ. The DNA for the CDR3 is TGCGCCAGCAGCTTGATTTCGGGAGGGTTGGATACGCAGTATTTT. This codes for CASSLISGGLDTQYF.

This clone was observed a single time. The V and J genes are TRBV19 and TRBJ2-3; D is perhaps TRBD1 (5 bases). Germline V gives CDR1 LNHDA, CDR2 SQIVND (reference sequence). V was clipped by 4 bases and J by 0 bases, with 11 bases between them. This CDR3 contains 15 residues. The CDR3 DNA reads TGTGCCAGTAGTACCTTGACAGCTAGCACAGATACGCAGTATTTT. It encodes CASSTLTASTDTQYF.

V gene TRBV29-1 combines with J gene TRBJ2-1; D may be TRBD1 (5 bases). The V gene lost 3 bases and the J gene lost 13 bases, with 19 bases spanning the gap. In germline, CDR1 is SQVTM, CDR2 ANQGSEA. The CDR3 spans 13 residues. The CDR3 DNA reads as TGCAGCGTTGAGTCGATTAGGGGCGAATCCCAGTTCTTC. It is translated as CSVESIRGESQFF.

The table lists this clone with a count of one. V usage is TRBV9 and J usage is TRBJ2-7; 10 bases are shared with TRBD2. The V gene's germline CDR1 is SGDLS and CDR2 YYNGEE. The V segment lost 3 bases and the J segment 2 bases; nucleotides outside the gene matches: 14. The CDR3 totals 18 residues. In DNA, the CDR3 is TGTGCCAGCAGCGCCACGGGACTAGCGACTCAGTTTGCCTACGAGCAGTACTTC. It encodes CASSATGLATQFAYEQYF.

The rearrangement links TRBV30 to TRBJ2-2; TRBD2 matches 11 bases. With V trimmed by 8 bases and J by 5 bases, 13 bases remained unmatched. This CDR3 has 16 amino acids. Germline V gene lookup returns CDR1 GTSNPN and CDR2 SVGIG (reference sequence). CDR3 in amino acids: CAQGIGTSGLTGELFF. CDR3 DNA sequence: TGTGCCCAGGGGATTGGGACTAGCGGACTTACCGGGGAGCTGTTTTTT.

As for this clone: One junction end disagrees with the germline gene, perhaps due to a read error. The chain joins TRBV7-7 to TRBJ2-1, with TRBD2 matching 10 bases. In germline, CDR1 is SSHAT, CDR2 FNYEAQ (reference sequence). The CDR3 length is 15 residues. The CDR3 sequence is CASSLGTSVYNEQFF. CDR3 DNA sequence: TGTGCTAGCAGCCTCGGGACTAGCGTATACAATGAGCAGTTCTTC.

This chain joins TRBV6-5 and TRBJ1-2; a possible D gene is TRBD1 (6 bases). The CDR3 contains 15 residues. V was clipped by 6 bases and J by 0 bases, with 14 bases between them. CDR1 MNHEY and CDR2 SVGAGI come from the germline V gene. CDR3 amino acids: CASSRRDTANYGYTF. Here the CDR3 DNA reads TGTGCCAGCAGCAGACGGGACACAGCTAACTATGGCTACACCTTC.

The chain uses TRBV19 and TRBJ2-7; 9 bases map to TRBD2. Germline V CDR1 and CDR2: LNHDA, SQIVND (reference sequence). J lost 4 bases, V lost 0 bases, and 1 base had no gene match. The CDR3 extends over 14 amino acids. The CDR3 DNA reads as TGTGCCAGTAGTATAGATAGCGGGAGATACGAGCAGTACTTC. It is translated as CASSIDSGRYEQYF.

This sequence joins TRBV4-3 and TRBJ1-2, with D possibly matching TRBD1 (5 bases). The CDR3 contains 15 residues. From germline, CDR1 is LGHNA and CDR2 YSLEER. The V gene lost 1 base and the J gene lost 6 bases, with 15 bases spanning the gap. CDR3 sequence reads: CASSQGAAQGNGYTF. CDR3 nucleotide sequence: TGCGCCAGCAGCCAAGGGGCCGCGCAGGGAAATGGCTACACCTTC.

The V and J genes are TRBV18 and TRBJ2-2, with 8 bases lining up with TRBD2. Per germline, CDR1 KGHSH and CDR2 LQKENI. J lost 2 bases, V lost 2 bases, and 4 bases had no gene match. This CDR3 spans 16 amino acids. The CDR3 spells CASSPFSGANTGELFF. The CDR3 DNA is TGTGCCAGCTCACCATTTAGCGGGGCTAACACCGGGGAGCTGTTTTTT.